A selection of T cell receptor beta chains follows, all from one sample in a study of beta chain features in type 1 diabetes. TCRdb keeps only in-frame clones here, not all; method: immunoSEQ multiplex PCR. This sample has about 140,000 clones; less than 9% occur once, and the top ten carry around 1.5%. Material: central memory CD4+ T cells from blood. These TCRs come from a woman aged 25 to 45 in good health. The CDR3 runs from the conserved cysteine through the conserved F or W. A D gene is named only where the DNA matches it firmly. The listing skips clone size in some rows; elsewhere it reads once, few, many or a size class.

>TRBD2|TRBJ2-1|few|TRBV28
TGTGCCACCAGTAGCGGGAGCGTCCGAGCTTTCGAGTTCTTC
CATSSGSVRAFEFF
>NA|TRBJ1-4|NA|TRBV7-2
TGTGCCAGCTCCCCCCTCGGGGGACCTAATGAAAAACTGTTTTTT
CASSPLGGPNEKLFF
>NA|TRBJ1-1|many|TRBV9
TGTGCCAGCAGCGTAGAGGGGAAGAACACTGAAGCTTTCTTT
CASSVEGKNTEAFF
>TRBD1|TRBJ2-7|few|TRBV18
TGTGCCAGCTCACCGCAAAATACAGGGGGCAGGTACGAGCAGTACTTC
CASSPQNTGGRYEQYF
>NA|TRBJ2-3|NA|TRBV7-2
TGTGCCAGCAGCTTAGTTACGGGCACAGATACGCAGTATTTT
CASSLVTGTDTQYF
>TRBD2|TRBJ2-1|few|TRBV5-1
TGCGCCAGCAGCTTGGCCGGGACTAGCGCCTACAATGAGCAGTTCTTC
CASSLAGTSAYNEQFF
>TRBD2|TRBJ2-7|many|TRBV5-1
TGCGCCAGCAGCTTACTAGCGGGAGGCTCCTACGAGCAGTACTTC
CASSLLAGGSYEQYF
>TRBD1|TRBJ2-7|few|TRBV18
TGTGCCAGCTCACTTGGTGGCAGGGGGTTGAACGAGCAGTACTTC
CASSLGGRGLNEQYF
>NA|TRBJ2-2|NA|TRBV11-1
TGTGCCAGCCAGAGGCACTCGAACACCGGGGAGCTGTTTTTT
CASQRHSNTGELFF
>TRBD2|TRBJ2-7|NA|TRBV25-1
TGTGCCAGCAGTGATTGGGGGGGAAGCGCCTACGAGCAGTACTTC
CASSDWGGSAYEQYF
>NA|TRBJ1-1|few|TRBV30
TGTGCCTGTAATACCTGGGTAGGGACACTGAACACTGAAGCTTTCTTT
CACNTWVGTLNTEAFF
>NA|TRBJ1-1|few|TRBV18
TGTGCCAGCTCACCTCCGGTCACTAGAAACACTGAAGCTTTCTTT
CASSPPVTRNTEAFF
>TRBD1|TRBJ2-5|few|TRBV5-4
TGTGCCAGCAGCCGGTCAGGGACAGAAGAGACCCAGTACTTC
CASSRSGTEETQYF
>TRBD1|TRBJ2-2|NA|TRBV29-1
TGCAGACTCGGACAGGGCGACACCGGGGAGCTGTTTTTT
CRLGQGDTGELFF
>NA|TRBJ2-1|NA|TRBV15
TGTGCCACCAGCAGTGATTTACTGATTTCCAATGAGCAGTTCTTC
CATSSDLLISNEQFF
>TRBD1|TRBJ2-2|few|TRBV7-9
TGTGCCAGCAGCATGTTCACCGGGACAGGGACCGGGGAGCTGTTTTTT
CASSMFTGTGTGELFF
>NA|TRBJ2-2|NA|TRBV28
TGTGCCAGCAGCCAAGACTACCACACCGGGGAGCTGTTTTTT
CASSQDYHTGELFF
>TRBD1|TRBJ1-1|few|TRBV28
TGTGCCAGCAGTTTACCCACACAGGGGACTGAAGCTTTCTTT
CASSLPTQGTEAFF
>NA|TRBJ2-7|NA|TRBV6-5
TGTGCCAGCAGTTACCGTTACTACGAGCAGTACTTC
CASSYRYYEQYF
>TRBD1|TRBJ2-4|many|TRBV11-2
TGTGCCAGCAGCCCAGGGGGTCAATCCAAAAACATTCAGTACTTC
CASSPGGQSKNIQYF
>NA|TRBJ2-1|NA|TRBV28
TGTGCCAGCAGTTGGGTAGCGTCCAATGAGCAGTTCTTC
CASSWVASNEQFF
>TRBD1|TRBJ2-3|few|TRBV4-3
TGCGCCAGCAGCCAAGGGACAGGGACGACAGATACGCAGTATTTT
CASSQGTGTTDTQYF
>TRBD2|TRBJ2-7|few|TRBV28
TGTGCCAGCAGTTTAATTAGCGGGGTCCACGAGCAGTACTTC
CASSLISGVHEQYF
>TRBD2|TRBJ2-1|many|TRBV28
TGTGCCAGCAGGGTAGCGGGAGGGGCTTACAATGAGCAGTTCTTC
CASRVAGGAYNEQFF
>TRBD2|TRBJ2-3|many|TRBV4-3
TGCGCCAGCAGCCAAAATCCGGGCGGGAGAGATACGCAGTATTTT
CASSQNPGGRDTQYF
>NA|TRBJ2-1|NA|TRBV7-9
TGTGCCAGCAGCTTAAGGTCCACAGGAAATGGGTTCTTC
CASSLRSTGNGFF
>TRBD2|TRBJ2-1|NA|TRBV7-2
TGTGCCAGCAGCGGGACTAGCGGGAGTTGGTATGAGCAGTTCTTC
CASSGTSGSWYEQFF
>TRBD1|TRBJ2-2|NA|TRBV27
TGTGCCAGCAGTGTAACCGGGACAGGACTGGCCGACGGGGAGCTGTTTTTT
CASSVTGTGLADGELFF
>NA|TRBJ2-1|many|TRBV4-2
TGTGCCAGCAGCCAAGATCGGGGTCCGCCGAATGAGCAGTTCTTC
CASSQDRGPPNEQFF
>TRBD1|TRBJ1-2|few|TRBV7-3
TGTGCCAGCAGCTTACAGGCAGGGGGAAACTATGGCTACACCTTC
CASSLQAGGNYGYTF
>NA|TRBJ2-2|NA|TRBV9
TGTGCCAGCAGCGTAGCCGCAGCGTCTGCGAACACCGGGGAGCTGTTTTTT
CASSVAAASANTGELFF
>NA|TRBJ1-1|NA|TRBV7-3
TGTGCCAGCAGCGGCTATGGACGACAGGTTTTCTTT
CASSGYGRQVFF
>NA|TRBJ1-1|NA|TRBV7-9
TGTGCCAGCAGCCTCGGACTTCCCTCGAACACTGAAGCTTTCTTT
CASSLGLPSNTEAFF
>NA|TRBJ2-1|few|TRBV5-1
TGCGCCAGCAGCTTGGGATGGGTACAGGGTAAAGATGAGCAGTTCTTC
CASSLGWVQGKDEQFF
>NA|TRBJ2-3|few|TRBV7-8
TGTGCCAGCAGGGACTCTAGCGATAGCACAGATACGCAGTATTTT
CASRDSSDSTDTQYF
>TRBD2|TRBJ2-3|few|TRBV5-4
TGTGCCAGCAGGACTAGCGGGAGCACAGATACGCAGTATTTT
CASRTSGSTDTQYF
>NA|TRBJ1-5|few|TRBV5-4
TGTGCCAGCAGACTGACAGAGCATAGCAATCAGCCCCAGCATTTT
CASRLTEHSNQPQHF
>NA|TRBJ2-3|many|TRBV30
TGTGCCTGGAAAAAGCGGGGCACAGATACGCAGTATTTT
CAWKKRGTDTQYF
>NA|TRBJ1-1|NA|TRBV27
TGTGCCAGCAGTTTCCGGGTAAGCACTGAAGCTTTCTTT
CASSFRVSTEAFF
>NA|TRBJ2-7|NA|TRBV28
TGTGCCAGCAGAGCATCCTACGAGCAGTACTTC
CASRASYEQYF
>TRBD2|TRBJ2-4|NA|TRBV28
TGTGCCAGCAGTTCCCCCGGGACTAGCGGGATTCGCAACATTCAGTACTTC
CASSSPGTSGIRNIQYF
>TRBD1|TRBJ2-5|NA|TRBV5-8
TGTGCCAGCAGCTCCGCGTTGAGGACAGGACGGACCCAGTACTTC
CASSSALRTGRTQYF
>TRBD1|TRBJ1-1|NA|TRBV4-3
TGCGCCAGCAGCTCGACAGGGCCGGCCACTGAAGCTTTCTTT
CASSSTGPATEAFF
>NA|TRBJ2-2|NA|TRBV11-2
TGTGCCAGCAGCTTAGATCGACAGAGCCTCGGGGAGCTGTTTTTT
CASSLDRQSLGELFF
>TRBD1|TRBJ2-1|few|TRBV10-3
TGTGCCATCAGTGGACTCGACAGGGGGCGACCTGAGCAGTTCTTC
CAISGLDRGRPEQFF
>NA|TRBJ2-3|few|TRBV7-6
TGTGCCAGCACCCAAGGGAGGCTCACAGATACGCAGTATTTT
CASTQGRLTDTQYF
>NA|TRBJ2-7|NA|TRBV6-4
TGTGCCAGCAGTGGCGACGGGTTACTCTCCTACGAGCAGTACTTC
CASSGDGLLSYEQYF
>NA|TRBJ2-2|few|TRBV7-2
TGTGCCAGCAGCTTCAACCTTATCAGGGTCACCGGGGAGCTGTTTTTT
CASSFNLIRVTGELFF
>TRBD1|TRBJ2-7|few|TRBV5-4
TGTGCCAGCAGCGCCAAGACAGGGACGAGCTACGAGCAGTACTTC
CASSAKTGTSYEQYF
>NA|TRBJ1-2|NA|TRBV10-3
TGTGCCATCACCTCGGGCGACCGAACTAGCGGCTACACCTTC
CAITSGDRTSGYTF
>TRBD2|TRBJ2-3|NA|TRBV7-2
TGTGCCAGCAGCCTCCAGACTAGCGGGACCCCCTTGCGTACGCAGTATTTT
CASSLQTSGTPLRTQYF
>TRBD2|TRBJ2-1|few|TRBV7-3
TGTGCCAGCAGCTTAATGACTAGCGGGCAGAGCTCCTACAATGAGCAGTTCTTC
CASSLMTSGQSSYNEQFF
>TRBD2|TRBJ2-1|NA|TRBV4-1
TGCGCCAGCAGCTCTAGCGGGAGCGAGACCTACAATGAGCAGTTCTTC
CASSSSGSETYNEQFF